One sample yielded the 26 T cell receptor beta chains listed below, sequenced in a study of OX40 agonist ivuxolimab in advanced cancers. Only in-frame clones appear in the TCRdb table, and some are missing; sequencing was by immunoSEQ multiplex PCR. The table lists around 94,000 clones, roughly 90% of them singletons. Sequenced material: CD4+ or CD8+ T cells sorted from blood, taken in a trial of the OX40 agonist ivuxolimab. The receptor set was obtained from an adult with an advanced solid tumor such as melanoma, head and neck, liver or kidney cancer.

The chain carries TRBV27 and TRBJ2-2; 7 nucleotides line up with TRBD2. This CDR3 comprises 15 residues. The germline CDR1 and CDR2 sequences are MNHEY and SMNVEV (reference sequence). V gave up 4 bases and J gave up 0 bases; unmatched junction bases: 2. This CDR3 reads CASSWLAANTGELFF. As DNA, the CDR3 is TGTGCCAGCAGTTGGCTAGCGGCGAACACCGGGGAGCTGTTTTTT.

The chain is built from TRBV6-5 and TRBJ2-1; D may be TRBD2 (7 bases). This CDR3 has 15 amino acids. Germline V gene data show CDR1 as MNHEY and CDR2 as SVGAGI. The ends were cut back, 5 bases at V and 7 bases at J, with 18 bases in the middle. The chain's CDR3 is CASSPSGGAGNEQFF. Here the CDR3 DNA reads TGTGCCAGCAGTCCCTCGGGGGGCGCTGGAAATGAGCAGTTCTTC.

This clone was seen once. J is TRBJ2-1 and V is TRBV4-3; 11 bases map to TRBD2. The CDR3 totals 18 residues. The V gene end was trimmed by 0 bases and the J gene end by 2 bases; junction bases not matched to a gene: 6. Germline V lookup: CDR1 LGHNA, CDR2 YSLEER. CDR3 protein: CASSQDISGGAPYNEQFF. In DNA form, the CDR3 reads TGCGCCAGCAGCCAAGATATTAGCGGGGGGGCCCCCTACAATGAGCAGTTCTTC.

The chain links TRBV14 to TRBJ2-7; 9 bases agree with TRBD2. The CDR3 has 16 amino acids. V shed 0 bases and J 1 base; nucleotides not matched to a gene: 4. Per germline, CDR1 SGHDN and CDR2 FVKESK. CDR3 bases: TGTGCCAGCAGCCAAGATAGCGGGGGTGGGTCCTACGAGCAGTACTTC. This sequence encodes CASSQDSGGGSYEQYF.

CDR3 loop: CASSQGSGSYEQYF. CDR3 nucleotides: TGCGCCAGCAGCCAAGGGAGCGGATCCTACGAGCAGTACTTC. V usage is TRBV4-1 and J usage is TRBJ2-7; the D gene is possibly TRBD2 (5 bases). V gave up 1 base and J gave up 1 base, with 8 bases separating them. Germline V gene lookup returns CDR1 MGHRA and CDR2 YSYEKL. The CDR3 is 14 amino acids.

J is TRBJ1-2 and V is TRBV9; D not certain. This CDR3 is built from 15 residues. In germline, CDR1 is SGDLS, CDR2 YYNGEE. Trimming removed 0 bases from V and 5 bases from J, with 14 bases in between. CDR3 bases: TGTGCCAGCAGCGTAGACCCTTCGACGGGGTATGGCTACACCTTC. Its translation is CASSVDPSTGYGYTF. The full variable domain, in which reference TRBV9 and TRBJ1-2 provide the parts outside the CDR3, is DSGVTQTPKHLITATGQRVTLRCSPRSGDLSVYWYQQSLDQGLQFLIQYYNGEERAKGNILERFSAQQFPDLHSELNLSSLELGDSALYFCASSVDPSTGYGYTFGSGTRLTVV.

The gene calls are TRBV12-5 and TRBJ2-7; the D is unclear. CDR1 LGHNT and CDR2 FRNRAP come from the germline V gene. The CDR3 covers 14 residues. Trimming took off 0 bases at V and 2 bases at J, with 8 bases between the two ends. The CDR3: CASGLVRAPYEQYF. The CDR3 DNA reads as TGTGCTAGTGGTTTGGTCAGAGCACCCTACGAGCAGTACTTC.

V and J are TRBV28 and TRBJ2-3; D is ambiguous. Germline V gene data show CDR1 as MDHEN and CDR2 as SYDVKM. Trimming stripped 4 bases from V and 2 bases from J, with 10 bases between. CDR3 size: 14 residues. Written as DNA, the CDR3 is TGTGCCAGCAGTTGGGGAAGATACACAGATACGCAGTATTTT. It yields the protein CASSWGRYTDTQYF.

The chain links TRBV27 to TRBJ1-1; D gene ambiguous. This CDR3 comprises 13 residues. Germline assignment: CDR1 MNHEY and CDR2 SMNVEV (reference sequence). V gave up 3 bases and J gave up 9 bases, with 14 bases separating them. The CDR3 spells CASSFSGTHQAFF. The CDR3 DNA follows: TGTGCCAGCAGTTTTTCGGGCACCCACCAAGCTTTCTTT.

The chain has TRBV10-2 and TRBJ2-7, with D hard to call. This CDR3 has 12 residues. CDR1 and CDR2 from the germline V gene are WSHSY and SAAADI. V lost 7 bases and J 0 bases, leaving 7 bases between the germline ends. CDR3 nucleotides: TGCGCCAGCATTGGGAACTCCTACGAGCAGTACTTC. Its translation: CASIGNSYEQYF.

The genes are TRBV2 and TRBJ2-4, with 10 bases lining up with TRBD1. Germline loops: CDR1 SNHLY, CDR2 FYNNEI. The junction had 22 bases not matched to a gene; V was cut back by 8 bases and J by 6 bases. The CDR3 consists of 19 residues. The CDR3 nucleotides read TGTGCCAGCGGTTACAGCTGGACCGTAGGGACAGGGGAGGCAAACATTCAGTACTTC. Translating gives CASGYSWTVGTGEANIQYF.

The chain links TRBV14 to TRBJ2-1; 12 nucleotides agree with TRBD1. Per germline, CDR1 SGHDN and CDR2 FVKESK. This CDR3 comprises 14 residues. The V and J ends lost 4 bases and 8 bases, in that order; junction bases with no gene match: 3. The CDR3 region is CASSPGQGAHEQFF. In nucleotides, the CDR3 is TGTGCCAGCAGCCCGGGACAGGGGGCCCATGAGCAGTTCTTC.

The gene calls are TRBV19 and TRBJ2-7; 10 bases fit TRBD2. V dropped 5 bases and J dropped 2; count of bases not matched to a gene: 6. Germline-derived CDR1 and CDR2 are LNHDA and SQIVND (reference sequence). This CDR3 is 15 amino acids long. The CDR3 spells CASSGGLAYTYEQYF. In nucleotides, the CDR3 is TGTGCCAGTAGTGGGGGACTAGCGTATACCTACGAGCAGTACTTC.

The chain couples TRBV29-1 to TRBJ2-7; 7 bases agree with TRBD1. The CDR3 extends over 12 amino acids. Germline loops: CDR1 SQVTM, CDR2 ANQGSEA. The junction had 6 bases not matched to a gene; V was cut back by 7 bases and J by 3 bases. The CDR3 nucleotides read TGCAGCGCCTTTCGACAGGGCTACGAGCAGTACTTC. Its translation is CSAFRQGYEQYF.

The CDR3 loop reads CASSLFGTGGADGYTF. The CDR3 coding sequence is TGTGCCAGCAGTTTATTTGGCACAGGGGGCGCCGATGGCTACACCTTC. This chain links TRBV27 with TRBJ1-2; 9 bases line up with TRBD1. Looked up from germline, CDR1 is MNHEY and CDR2 is SMNVEV (reference sequence). V trimming: 1 base; J trimming: 6 bases; junction bases outside the gene matches: 9. The CDR3 contains 16 residues.

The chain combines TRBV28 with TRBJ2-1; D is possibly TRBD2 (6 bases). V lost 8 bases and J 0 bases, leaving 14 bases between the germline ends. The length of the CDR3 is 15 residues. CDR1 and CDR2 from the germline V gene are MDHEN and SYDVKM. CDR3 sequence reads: CASRTRGSSYNEQFF. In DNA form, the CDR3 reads TGTGCCAGCCGGACCCGGGGGAGCTCCTACAATGAGCAGTTCTTC.

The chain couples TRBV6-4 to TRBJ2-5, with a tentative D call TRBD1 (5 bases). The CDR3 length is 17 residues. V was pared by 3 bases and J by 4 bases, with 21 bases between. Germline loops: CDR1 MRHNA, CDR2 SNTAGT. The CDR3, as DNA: TGTGCCAGCAGTGATGGGATTAGCTGGTTGGGGCCAGAGACCCAGTACTTC. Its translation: CASSDGISWLGPETQYF.

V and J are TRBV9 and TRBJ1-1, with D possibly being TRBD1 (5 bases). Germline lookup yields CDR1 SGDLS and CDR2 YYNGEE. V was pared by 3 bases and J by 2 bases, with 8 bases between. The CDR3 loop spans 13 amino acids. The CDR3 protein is CASSAGGNTEAFF. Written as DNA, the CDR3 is TGTGCCAGCAGCGCCGGGGGAAACACTGAAGCTTTCTTT.

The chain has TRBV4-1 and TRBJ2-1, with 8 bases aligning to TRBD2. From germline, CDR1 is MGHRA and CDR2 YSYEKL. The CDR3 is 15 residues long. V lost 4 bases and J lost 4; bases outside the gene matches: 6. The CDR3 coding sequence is TGCGCCAGCAGCCTACATGCGGGGGGTTACAATGAGCAGTTCTTC. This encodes CASSLHAGGYNEQFF.

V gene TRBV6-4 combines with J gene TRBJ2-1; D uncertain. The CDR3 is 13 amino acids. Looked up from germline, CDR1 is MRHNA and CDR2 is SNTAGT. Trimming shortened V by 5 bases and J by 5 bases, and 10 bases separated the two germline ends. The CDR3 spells CASSPGLNNEQFF. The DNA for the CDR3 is TGTGCCAGCAGTCCGGGCCTAAACAATGAGCAGTTCTTC.

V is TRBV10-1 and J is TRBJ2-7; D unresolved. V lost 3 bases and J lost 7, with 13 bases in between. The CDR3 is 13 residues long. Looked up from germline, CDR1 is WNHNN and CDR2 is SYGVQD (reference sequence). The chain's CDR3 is CASSENLGWEQYF. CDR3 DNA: TGCGCCAGCAGTGAAAACCTCGGCTGGGAGCAGTACTTC.

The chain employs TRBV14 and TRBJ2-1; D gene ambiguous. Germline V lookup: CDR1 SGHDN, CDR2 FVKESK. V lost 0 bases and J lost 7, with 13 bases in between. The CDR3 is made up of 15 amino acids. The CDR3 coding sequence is TGTGCCAGCAGCCAAGATAGGGCTGAGGAGAATGAGCAGTTCTTC. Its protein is CASSQDRAEENEQFF. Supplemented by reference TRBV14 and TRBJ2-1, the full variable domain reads EAGVTQFPSHSVIEKGQTVTLRCDPISGHDNLYWYRRVMGKEIKFLLHFVKESKQDESGMPNNRFLAERTGGTYSTLKVQPAELEDSGVYFCASSQDRAEENEQFFGPGTRLTVL.

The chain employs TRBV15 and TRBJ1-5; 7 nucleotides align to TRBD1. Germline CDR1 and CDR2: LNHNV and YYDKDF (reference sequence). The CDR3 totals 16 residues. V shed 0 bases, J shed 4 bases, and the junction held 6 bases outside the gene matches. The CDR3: CATSRDDPQGNQPQHF. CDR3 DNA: TGTGCCACCAGCAGAGATGACCCACAGGGGAATCAGCCCCAGCATTTT.

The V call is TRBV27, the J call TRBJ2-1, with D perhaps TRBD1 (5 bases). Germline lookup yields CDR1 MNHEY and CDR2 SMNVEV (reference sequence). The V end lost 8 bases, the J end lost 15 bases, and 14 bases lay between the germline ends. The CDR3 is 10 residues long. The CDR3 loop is CASGRGTAFF. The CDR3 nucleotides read TGTGCCAGCGGTAGGGGAACCGCGTTCTTC.

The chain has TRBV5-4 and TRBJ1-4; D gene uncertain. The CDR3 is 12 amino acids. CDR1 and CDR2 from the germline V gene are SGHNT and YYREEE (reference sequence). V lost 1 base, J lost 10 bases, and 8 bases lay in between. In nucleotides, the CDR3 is TGTGCCAGCAGCTTGTCTGACGGAAAACTGTTTTTT. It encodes CASSLSDGKLFF.

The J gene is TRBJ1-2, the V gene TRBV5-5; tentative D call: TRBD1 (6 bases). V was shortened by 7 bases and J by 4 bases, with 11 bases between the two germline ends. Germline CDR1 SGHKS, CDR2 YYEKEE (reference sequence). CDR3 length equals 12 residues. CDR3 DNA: TGTGCCAGCTCTTACAGGGTCTATGGCTACACCTTC. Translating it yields CASSYRVYGYTF.